A single T cell receptor (beta chain) is shown here with its context. Its target antigen remains unknown. Base qualities are not recorded, but no much larger clone differs from it by a single base. The trial excluded patients who had a history of autoimmune disease or were on systemic immunosuppression. Peripheral blood for TCR sequencing was collected from all dose cohorts at baseline, on cycle 4 day 1, and on cycle 7 day 1. The samples were taken from a phase I, first-in-human, multicenter, open-label dose-escalation trial of ivuxolimab. The trial enrolled adults with locally advanced or metastatic head and neck squamous cell, hepatocellular, melanoma or renal cell carcinoma. Before TCR sequencing, CD4+ and CD8+ T cells were separately sorted from peripheral blood. The sample comes from a study of OX40 agonist ivuxolimab in advanced cancers. About the full investigation: Ivuxolimab, which targeted the costimulatory receptor OX40 (CD134), was an agonistic, fully human IgG2 monoclonal antibody. Intravenous ivuxolimab was administered to patients every 2 weeks at six dose levels: 0.01, 0.1, 0.3, 1.5, 3 and 10 mg/kg. Among the 50 to 55 dose-escalation patients, approximately 20 had hepatocellular carcinoma, roughly 15 melanoma, 9 renal cell carcinoma and 9 head and neck cancer. In the dose-escalation cohort, 82.7% of patients were male, and the mean age was roughly 60 years, with a range of about 23 to 90. Prior anti-PD-1, anti-PD-L1 or anti-CTLA-4 therapy was permitted, and checkpoint inhibitors had been received by roughly 40% of dose-escalation patients. Partial responses occurred in three dose-escalation patients, of whom one had hepatocellular carcinoma and two had cutaneous melanoma. Peripheral TCRbeta sequencing was intended to test whether TCR sequence diversity was altered and clonal T-cell expansion was caused by ivuxolimab. The monotherapy dose-escalation portion (N of about 57 patients) of the phase I ivuxolimab trial is reported in the paper.

Broader findings and caveats from the paper: After ivuxolimab, more expanded clones were found on average in CD8+ T cells than in CD4+ T cells. The antigen specificity of the peripheral T cells that underwent clonal expansion was not determined. Low levels of normalized T-cell clonal expansion were also seen in some nonresponding patients. At doses from 0.1 to 3.0 mg/kg, clonal expansion was seen in both CD4+ and CD8+ blood T cells between baseline and week 6. In the 0.1-3.0 mg/kg groups, partial responders were among the patients with the lowest normalized peripheral clonal expansion, particularly in CD8+ T cells.

V loses 6 bases at its end and J loses 7 bases; junction bases beyond the gene matches: 8. From the cysteine up to the phenylalanine, the CDR3 has a length of 13 residues. The entry retains the CDR3 DNA only, 39 bases that are in frame from base 1. In the germline V gene (reference sequence), CDR1 corresponds to SEHNR and CDR2 to FQNEAQ. For sequencing of the TCRbeta CDR3 region, genomic DNA was extracted from the sorted cells. The immunoSEQ Assay was used for sequencing of TCRbeta CDR3 regions. The source is immuneACCESS, and TCRdb retained only in-frame sequences with V and J called. Part of the clones is not carried over; for the studies checked, unresolved V genes explain less than half of this, and the remainder is unexplained. The sample has just over 95,000 clones on record, approximately 85% of them singletons. Clones ranked in the top ten supply 3.5% to 4.5% of the sample.

The chain uses TRBV7-9 and TRBJ1-2, and 7 junctional nucleotides match TRBD1. This specimen consisted of CD4+ or CD8+ T cells sorted from blood, obtained in a trial of the OX40 agonist ivuxolimab. The receptor's source is an adult with an advanced solid tumor such as melanoma, head and neck, liver or kidney cancer. The CDR3 protein: CASSQGTVLGYTF. DNA sequence: TGTGCCAGCAGTCAGGGGACAGTCCTTGGCTACACCTTC. The CDR3, completed at both ends by the reference TRBV7-9 and TRBJ1-2 genes, gives the full variable domain DTGVSQNPRHKITKRGQNVTFRCDPISEHNRLYWYRQTLGQGPEFLTYFQNEAQLEKSRLLSDRFSAERPKGSFSTLEIQRTEQGDSAMYLCASSQGTVLGYTFGSGTRLTVV.